This TCR beta chain is drawn from a study of T cells in Graves' hyperthyroidism and ophthalmopathy. As for the study in general: At initial diagnosis, before any treatment had begun, peripheral blood was obtained.

There are a few counts of this clonotype. The CDR3 regions of TCR beta were amplified from RNA transcripts. Using the HTBI primer set, a first-round RT-PCR was run on the TCR CDR3. TCRdb itself ran the multiplex PCR reads through MiXCR, one entry per CDR3 protein. The repertoire holds over 250,000 distinct CDR3 sequences, with about an eighth as singletons. Germline V gene sequence: CDR1 MNHEY, CDR2 SMNVEV (reference sequence). Trimming pared 0 bases from V and 4 bases from J, leaving 10 bases between. CDR3 length equals 15 residues. The cohort's ophthalmopathy patients, a group with duration under 3 months, had a Clinical Activity Score of at least 3 and a NOSPECS grade of at least 4.

This TCR came from a woman aged 35 to 49 with Graves' ophthalmopathy. The chain recombines TRBV27 with TRBJ1-5; D unclear. Sequencing input: blood. CDR3 region: CASSLSAERNQPQHF. In DNA form, the CDR3 reads TGTGCCAGCAGTTTATCAGCAGAGCGGAATCAGCCCCAGCATTTT.